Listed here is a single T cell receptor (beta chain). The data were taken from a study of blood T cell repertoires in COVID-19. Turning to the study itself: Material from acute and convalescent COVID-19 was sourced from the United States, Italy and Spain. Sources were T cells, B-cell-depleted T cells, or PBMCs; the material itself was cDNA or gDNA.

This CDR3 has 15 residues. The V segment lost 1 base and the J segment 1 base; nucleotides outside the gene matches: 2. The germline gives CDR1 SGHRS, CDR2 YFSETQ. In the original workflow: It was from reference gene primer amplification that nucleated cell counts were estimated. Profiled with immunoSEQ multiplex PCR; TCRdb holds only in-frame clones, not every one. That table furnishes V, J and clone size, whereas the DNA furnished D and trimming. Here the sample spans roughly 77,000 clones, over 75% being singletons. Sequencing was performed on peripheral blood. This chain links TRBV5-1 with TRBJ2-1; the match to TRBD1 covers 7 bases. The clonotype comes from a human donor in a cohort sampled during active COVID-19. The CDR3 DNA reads TGCGCCAGCAGCTTGAGGGGGCTTTCCTACAATGAGCAGTTCTTC. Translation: CASSLRGLSYNEQFF.